The clone carrying this T cell receptor (beta chain) was observed a handful of times. Its antigen is not identified. The treatment was: oral pan-JAK inhibitor, 5-10 mg twice daily. The data were taken from a study of CD8+ T cells in alopecia areata. Germline-derived CDR1 and CDR2 are SGHDT and YYEEEE. V shed 4 bases and J 1 base; nucleotides not matched to a gene: 2. This CDR3 is built from 14 residues. The study's findings and limits: Lesional scalp, especially alopecia totalis/universalis, showed higher clonality than normal scalp.

Reverse transcribed after extraction, RNA yielded cDNA as the sequencing template. Sequencing used immunoSEQ multiplex PCR; TCRdb keeps in-frame clones, though not all of them. The sample lists over 150,000 clones, 50% to 65% occurring once. The chain is built from TRBV5-6 and TRBJ2-1; 7 nucleotides agree with TRBD1. The sequence was collected from a human donor with alopecia areata. The source material was CD8+ T cells sorted from blood, sampled at week 24, from a patient treated with tofacitinib. CDR3 amino acids: CASSRQGSYNEQFF. The CDR3 coding sequence is TGTGCCAGCAGCCGACAGGGTTCCTACAATGAGCAGTTCTTC.